The 13 T cell receptor beta chains reported below all come from one sample, sequenced in a study of T cells after yellow fever vaccination (dated 2019 in TCRdb). The treatment or condition label corresponds to: live attenuated yellow fever vaccine strain. The library was built by means of 5' RACE. Reads for this sample came from an Illumina NovaSeq 6000. The public reads were run again by TCRdb, first through fastp at Q25 and then through MiXCR, and only productive beta chains were kept. One record per CDR3 amino acid sequence lists the most common genes and DNA. The sample yields approximately 120,000 distinct CDR3 sequences; 7.5% to 10% were counted once. The top ten hold less than 40% of the sample. Sequenced material: CD8+ T cells sorted from PBMCs, taken on the day of the yellow fever booster vaccination. The receptors shown here come from a young man who received the YFV17D yellow fever vaccine.

This clonotype turned up a few times. The V and J genes are TRBV19 and TRBJ1-5; D remains unclear. The CDR3 totals 13 residues. Germline V gene sequence: CDR1 LNHDA, CDR2 SQIVND (reference sequence). V was clipped by 8 bases and J by 3 bases, with 11 bases between them. This chain's CDR3 is CASVRGYNQPQHF. Here the CDR3 DNA reads TGTGCCAGTGTCCGGGGATACAATCAGCCCCAGCATTTT.

In its sample, this clonotype was seen a few times. CDR3 bases: TGTGCCAGCAGCTTAGGAGTGGCTCCCGGGGAGGAGACCCAGTACTTC. Encoded protein: CASSLGVAPGEETQYF. The chain links TRBV7-9 to TRBJ2-5; D is perhaps TRBD2 (5 bases). Trimming stripped 1 base from V and 5 bases from J, with 17 bases between. The germline CDR1 and CDR2 sequences are SEHNR and FQNEAQ (reference sequence). There are 16 residues in the CDR3. Based on the CDR3 plus reference TRBV7-9 and TRBJ2-5, the full variable domain is DTGVSQNPRHKITKRGQNVTFRCDPISEHNRLYWYRQTLGQGPEFLTYFQNEAQLEKSRLLSDRFSAERPKGSFSTLEIQRTEQGDSAMYLCASSLGVAPGEETQYFGPGTRLLVL.

This clonotype turned up a few times. The V call is TRBV29-1, the J call TRBJ1-2; 11 positions agree with TRBD1. Losses at the gene ends were 7 bases for V and 13 bases for J; bases not matched to a gene: 11. Germline V gene data show CDR1 as SQVTM and CDR2 as ANQGSEA. The CDR3 has 12 residues. The CDR3 protein is CSASDGQGAGTF. The CDR3 DNA reads as TGCAGCGCAAGCGATGGACAGGGGGCCGGCACCTTC.

This clonotype was recorded a few times. V is TRBV9 and J is TRBJ2-7; 7 bases are a match to TRBD1. CDR3 length equals 13 residues. V lost 0 bases, J lost 6 bases, and 3 bases stayed unmatched. Germline V lookup: CDR1 SGDLS, CDR2 YYNGEE. The CDR3 coding sequence is TGTGCCAGCAGCGTAGGGGGACAGACCGAGCAGTACTTC. Translating gives CASSVGGQTEQYF.

This clonotype came up many times. The rearrangement uses TRBV3-1 and TRBJ2-4, with TRBD1 as a possible D gene (6 bases). CDR3 length: 15 amino acids. Trimming left V 4 bases short and J 1 base short, with 11 bases between. Germline V lookup: CDR1 LGHDT, CDR2 YNNKEL (reference sequence). The CDR3 sequence is CASSPRGSAKNIQYF. Here the CDR3 DNA reads TGTGCCAGCAGCCCCAGGGGTTCGGCCAAAAACATTCAGTACTTC.

The rearrangement joins TRBV11-2 to TRBJ2-7, with D tentatively TRBD2 (5 bases). Looked up from germline, CDR1 is SGHAT and CDR2 is FQNNGV. V was pared by 2 bases and J by 1 base, with 9 bases between. The CDR3 is made up of 14 amino acids. The CDR3 DNA follows: TGTGCCAGCAGCTTAAGACGGGGATCCTACGAGCAGTACGTC. This encodes CASSLRRGSYEQYV.

This clonotype has just a few counts. The chain is built from TRBV5-6 and TRBJ2-1; D uncertain. V gave up 1 base and J gave up 0 bases, with 8 bases separating them. This CDR3 region has 15 residues. Germline V CDR1 and CDR2: SGHDT, YYEEEE. The CDR3 bases are TGTGCCAGCAGCTTGTTGGCCTACTCCTACAATGAGCAGTTCTTC. It is translated as CASSLLAYSYNEQFF.

The CDR3 nucleotides are TGTGCCAGCAGTTACCGAAGGGACCGTGGGCAGTTCTTC. Translated: CASSYRRDRGQFF. The V call is TRBV6-6, the J call TRBJ2-1; D is possibly TRBD1 or TRBD2 (5 bases each). Deletions cut 2 bases from V and 12 bases from J, with 14 bases between. The germline V gene has CDR1 MNHNY and CDR2 SVGAGI (reference sequence). The CDR3 totals 13 residues.

The gene calls are TRBV19 and TRBJ1-5; 12 bases agree with TRBD1. Trimming cost V 3 bases and J 6 bases; bases outside gene matches: 3. The germline V gene has CDR1 LNHDA and CDR2 SQIVND (reference sequence). The CDR3 runs 15 residues. CDR3 residues: CASSIGTGGSQPQHF. CDR3 DNA sequence: TGTGCCAGTAGTATTGGGACAGGGGGCAGTCAGCCCCAGCATTTT.

This clonotype was detected ten times or more. The J gene is TRBJ2-7, the V gene TRBV2; no clear D. Deletions cut 9 bases from V and 3 bases from J, with 6 bases between. Per the germline V gene, CDR1 is SNHLY and CDR2 is FYNNEI. The CDR3 totals 10 residues. The CDR3 region has the DNA TGTGCCAGTAAGGGCTACGAGCAGTACTTC. Its translation: CASKGYEQYF.

This clonotype was detected a few times. The rearrangement uses TRBV29-1 and TRBJ2-7; D gene ambiguous. Trimming pared 7 bases from V and 5 bases from J, leaving 12 bases between. CDR3 size: 11 residues. Germline values: CDR1 SQVTM, CDR2 ANQGSEA. For the CDR3, the DNA is TGCAGCGCCATAAACGGTAACGAGCAGTACGTC. Amino acid sequence: CSAINGNEQYV.

The sample holds many counts of this clonotype. CDR3 loop: CASRSPADKETQYF. The CDR3 DNA follows: TGTGCCAGCAGGTCTCCAGCGGACAAAGAGACCCAGTACTTC. V and J are TRBV2 and TRBJ2-5; tentatively, D is TRBD1 or TRBD2 (5 bases each). Germline loops: CDR1 SNHLY, CDR2 FYNNEI. V was clipped by 6 bases and J by 3 bases, with 14 bases between them. This CDR3 comprises 14 residues.

This clonotype has more than one count but fewer than ten. The chain links TRBV7-9 to TRBJ2-6, with a weak D call TRBD1 (6 bases). This CDR3 has 19 amino acids. Looked up from germline, CDR1 is SEHNR and CDR2 is FQNEAQ (reference sequence). V lost 2 bases to trimming and J lost 0 bases, with 17 bases between them. The CDR3 bases are TGTGCCAGCAGCTTACCTTCAGGGGTGCCCTCCTCTGGGGCCAACGTCCTGACTTTC. Translation gives CASSLPSGVPSSGANVLTF.